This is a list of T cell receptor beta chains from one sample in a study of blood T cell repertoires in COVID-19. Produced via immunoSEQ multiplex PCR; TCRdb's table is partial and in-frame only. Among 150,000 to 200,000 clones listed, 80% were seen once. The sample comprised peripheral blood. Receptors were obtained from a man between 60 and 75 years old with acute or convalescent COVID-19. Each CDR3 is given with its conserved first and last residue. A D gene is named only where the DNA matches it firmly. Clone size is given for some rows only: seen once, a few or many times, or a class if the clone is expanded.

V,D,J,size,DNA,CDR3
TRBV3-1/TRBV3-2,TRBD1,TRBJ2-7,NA,TGTGCCAGCAGCCGAACCGACAGGGGGGTCTACGAGCAGTACTTC,CASSRTDRGVYEQYF
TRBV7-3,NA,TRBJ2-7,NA,TGTGCCAGCAGCTTAAAGGACAAGCAGTACTTC,CASSLKDKQYF
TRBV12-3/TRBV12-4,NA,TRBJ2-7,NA,TGTGCCAGCAGTTCGATAGTCGAGCAGTACTTC,CASSSIVEQYF
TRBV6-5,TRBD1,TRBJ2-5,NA,TGTGCCAGCAGGGGGACAGGGGCCAGACAAGAGACCCAGTACTTC,CASRGTGARQETQYF
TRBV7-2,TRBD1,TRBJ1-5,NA,TGTGCCAGCAGCTTAGATCAGGGGGCCAGGCAGCCCCAGCATTTT,CASSLDQGARQPQHF
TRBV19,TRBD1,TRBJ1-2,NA,TGTGCCAGGAAACACCACAGGGGGCCAAGGGGCTACACCTTC,CARKHHRGPRGYTF
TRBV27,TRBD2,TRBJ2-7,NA,TGTGCCAGCAGTCGGAGGACTAGCGGGGGATACGAGCAGTACTTC,CASSRRTSGGYEQYF
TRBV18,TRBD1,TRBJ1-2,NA,TGTGCCAGCCGGACAGGGGAGGCGAACTATGGCTACACCTTC,CASRTGEANYGYTF
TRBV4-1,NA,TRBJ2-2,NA,TGCGCCAGCAGCCAAGACCCCGGGACTGCGAACACCGGGGAGCTGTTTTTT,CASSQDPGTANTGELFF
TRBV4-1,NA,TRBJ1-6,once,TGCGCCAGCAGCCAAGTGATGTCCGTAGCGGGCAAGAGATACTCACCCCTCCACTTT,CASSQVMSVAGKRYSPLHF
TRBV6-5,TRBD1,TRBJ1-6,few,TGTGCCAGCAGTTACTCGGGACAGGGGGAAGAATCACCCCTCCACTTT,CASSYSGQGEESPLHF
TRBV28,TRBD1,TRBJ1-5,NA,TGTGCCAGCGGACAGGGTGAGCCACGGGGCAATCAGCCCCAGCATTTT,CASGQGEPRGNQPQHF